This TCR beta chain was captured in a study of T cells after yellow fever vaccination. Whole-study results and caveats: Most primary-vaccination clones recurred post-booster (roughly 96% CD4, around 88% CD8). The CD4 and CD8 compartments had a small share of their clonotypes in common.

In this sample, this clonotype turned up once. The antigen is undetermined. Deletions cut 4 bases from V and 7 bases from J, with 18 bases between. The germline gives CDR1 SGHDT, CDR2 YYEEEE. The CDR3 extends over 15 amino acids. Template-switching 5'RACE yielded the TCR cDNA; a universal primer site and UMIs were added in the process. In TCRdb, the 5' RACE reads were re-called with MiXCR into one record per CDR3 protein. The table includes around 160,000 distinct CDR3 sequences, 6.5% to 8.5% detected once. The source of this sequence is a man aged 18 to 35 who received the YFV17D yellow fever vaccine. This sample comprised CD4+ T cells sorted from PBMCs, obtained 5 days after the first yellow fever vaccination. This chain uses TRBV5-6 with TRBJ2-1, with D tentatively TRBD1 (5 bases). Here the CDR3 DNA reads TGTGCCAGCAGCCTTTGGGGCCACCCACGTAATGAGCAGTTCTTC. Residues: CASSLWGHPRNEQFF.